Listed below are T cell receptor beta chains from one sample, sequenced in a study of vaccination and CD4 T cells after COVID-19. TCRdb re-called the PCR reads through MiXCR, storing one row per CDR3 protein. Among several thousand distinct CDR3 sequences listed, roughly 67% were seen once. Their antigens remain unidentified. Sequenced material: CD4+ T cells from blood, cultured in vitro. The origin of the receptors is a human donor who had recovered from COVID-19. Each CDR3 is given with its conserved first and last residue. D genes are given only for firm matches. The size entry is marked missing in some rows and otherwise reads once, few, many or a size class.

D	size	V	J	CDR3	DNA
TRBD2	NA	TRBV20-1	TRBJ2-3	CSARDRTSGAYTDTQYF	TGCAGTGCTAGAGATCGGACTAGCGGGGCTTACACAGATACGCAGTATTTT
TRBD1	medium-sized	TRBV11-3	TRBJ2-7	CASSFLDRGTYEQYF	TGTGCCAGCAGCTTCCTGGACAGGGGTACTTACGAGCAGTACTTC
TRBD1	NA	TRBV12-5	TRBJ2-7	CASGIGDRDYEQYF	TGTGCTAGTGGTATCGGGGACAGGGACTACGAGCAGTACTTC
NA	NA	TRBV7-2	TRBJ1-6	CASSLVFVSSLGSPLHF	TGTGCCAGCAGCTTAGTATTTGTCAGTTCTCTAGGTTCACCCCTCCACTTT
NA	NA	TRBV19	TRBJ1-5	CASRIWGNQPQHF	TGTGCCAGTCGAATCTGGGGCAATCAGCCCCAGCATTTT
TRBD2	NA	TRBV5-4	TRBJ2-1	CASSHQGGLEQFF	TGTGCCAGCAGCCATCAGGGAGGGCTTGAGCAGTTCTTC
NA	once	TRBV5-1	TRBJ2-7	CASSGDVTLEQYF	TGCGCCAGCAGCGGGGACGTGACTCTCGAGCAGTACTTC
TRBD1	NA	TRBV6-2/TRBV6-3	TRBJ2-5	CASSDRGRLETQYF	TGTGCCAGCAGTGACAGGGGGCGGTTGGAGACCCAGTACTTC
NA	medium-sized	TRBV6-5	TRBJ2-3	CASSYLVPDTQYF	TGTGCCAGCAGTTATCTAGTTCCAGATACGCAGTATTTT
TRBD2	NA	TRBV2	TRBJ2-4	CASSELGTSSIQYF	TGTGCCAGCAGTGAGTTAGGGACTAGTTCCATTCAGTACTTC
NA	NA	TRBV7-3	TRBJ1-1	CASSLQGGGPEAFF	TGTGCCAGCAGCTTACAGGGAGGCGGCCCTGAAGCTTTCTTT
NA	NA	TRBV19	TRBJ2-5	CASSPRGETQYF	TGTGCCAGTAGTCCCCGGGGGGAGACCCAGTACTTC
TRBD2	large	TRBV20-1	TRBJ2-1	CSAYPGLAGNEQFF	TGCAGTGCTTACCCGGGACTAGCAGGTAATGAGCAGTTCTTC
NA	once	TRBV20-1	TRBJ1-1	CSAVTPVGTEAFF	TGCAGTGCCGTGACACCGGTTGGAACTGAAGCTTTCTTT
NA	NA	TRBV7-2	TRBJ2-1	CASSLTSTRMAEQFF	TGTGCCAGCAGCTTAACCTCGACAAGGATGGCGGAGCAGTTCTTC
TRBD1	NA	TRBV2	TRBJ1-2	CASNIDRGYGYTF	TGTGCCAGCAACATCGACAGGGGGTACGGCTACACCTTC
NA	NA	TRBV20-1	TRBJ1-2	CSAVEVGYGYTF	TGCAGTGCAGTGGAGGTCGGGTATGGCTACACCTTC
TRBD2	NA	TRBV20-1	TRBJ2-1	CSASPGLAGLEQFF	TGCAGTGCTAGCCCGGGACTAGCGGGGTTGGAGCAGTTCTTC
NA	few	TRBV7-6	TRBJ2-3	CASSLGGENTQYF	TGTGCCAGCAGCTTAGGCGGTGAAAATACGCAGTATTTT
NA	few	TRBV27	TRBJ1-1	CASSSTALNTEAFF	TGTGCCAGCAGTTCTACAGCATTGAACACTGAAGCTTTCTTT
TRBD2	NA	TRBV11-2	TRBJ2-1	CASTTPSGGADEQFF	TGTGCCAGCACCACCCCTAGCGGGGGGGCCGATGAGCAGTTCTTC
TRBD2	NA	TRBV2	TRBJ2-3	CASSEAPGTSVQGRDTQYF	TGTGCCAGCAGTGAAGCACCGGGGACTAGCGTTCAGGGCCGAGATACGCAGTATTTT
NA	NA	TRBV6-5	TRBJ1-1	CASSYSSGEWDTEAFF	TGTGCCAGCAGTTACTCGAGTGGCGAGTGGGACACTGAAGCTTTCTTT
NA	NA	TRBV23-1	TRBJ1-6	CASSRSPGSPLHF	TGCGCCAGCAGTCGTAGCCCAGGGAGCCCCCTCCACTTT
TRBD2	NA	TRBV18	TRBJ2-3	CASSRLAGVTDTQYF	TGTGCCAGCTCACGACTAGCGGGGGTCACAGATACGCAGTATTTT
TRBD1	once	TRBV6-5	TRBJ1-2	CASSYGEGAYGYTF	TGTGCCAGCAGTTATGGGGAGGGGGCCTATGGCTACACCTTC
NA	few	TRBV20-1	TRBJ2-3	CSAGTGADTDTQYF	TGCAGTGCTGGAACCGGGGCCGATACAGATACGCAGTATTTT
NA	NA	TRBV20-1	TRBJ2-2	CSARNRHHSAGELFF	TGCAGTGCTAGAAACAGGCATCATAGCGCCGGGGAGCTGTTTTTT
NA	few	TRBV7-8	TRBJ1-1	CASSPSPHRGSTEAFF	TGTGCCAGCAGTCCCTCCCCACACAGAGGTAGCACTGAAGCTTTCTTT
NA	NA	TRBV20-1	TRBJ2-3	CSARGPRPATDTQYF	TGCAGTGCTAGAGGCCCCAGGCCGGCCACAGATACGCAGTATTTT
TRBD2	once	TRBV20-1	TRBJ2-3	CSVAGVRTDTQYF	TGCAGTGTAGCGGGAGTACGCACAGATACGCAGTATTTT
TRBD2	NA	TRBV15	TRBJ2-3	CATSREGTSGLPTDTQYF	TGTGCCACCAGCAGGGAAGGGACTAGCGGACTCCCCACAGATACGCAGTATTTT
NA	NA	TRBV9	TRBJ1-5	CASSVGRTDQPQHF	TGTGCCAGCAGCGTAGGTAGAACGGATCAGCCCCAGCATTTT
TRBD1	few	TRBV20-1	TRBJ1-1	CSADRAAGSEAFF	TGCAGTGCTGACAGGGCCGCGGGCTCTGAAGCTTTCTTT
NA	NA	TRBV19	TRBJ1-5	CASSIGVRAKHF	TGTGCCAGTAGTATAGGGGTACGGGCAAAACATTTT
NA	once	TRBV7-2	TRBJ2-7	CASSLRGEGSYEQYF	TGTGCCAGCAGCTTAAGGGGGGAGGGGTCCTACGAGCAGTACTTC
NA	NA	TRBV4-3	TRBJ1-2	CASSQGVSSYNYGYTF	TGCGCCAGCAGCCAAGGGGTCAGCAGTTATAACTATGGCTACACCTTC
TRBD2	NA	TRBV7-2	TRBJ2-5	CASSGSIAGGSLETQYF	TGTGCCAGCAGCGGCTCAATAGCGGGAGGGAGTCTCGAGACCCAGTACTTC
TRBD2	once	TRBV20-1	TRBJ2-3	CSAMGTSAAPDTQYF	TGCAGTGCTATGGGTACTAGCGCCGCGCCAGATACGCAGTATTTT
NA	NA	TRBV6-5	TRBJ1-1	CASSSYLRRMNTEAFF	TGTGCCAGCAGTTCTTACCTTAGACGGATGAACACTGAAGCTTTCTTT
NA	NA	TRBV19	TRBJ1-2	CASSMQGTYGYTF	TGTGCCAGTAGTATGCAGGGAACCTATGGCTACACCTTC
TRBD2	few	TRBV7-2	TRBJ2-3	CASSSPKTSPDTQYF	TGTGCCAGCAGCTCGCCTAAGACTAGCCCAGATACGCAGTATTTT
NA	NA	TRBV7-2	TRBJ2-3	CASSLAGATDTQYF	TGTGCCAGCAGCTTGGCGGGGGCCACAGATACGCAGTATTTT
NA	NA	TRBV6-1	TRBJ2-2	CASSEGGGAIFTGELFF	TGTGCCAGCAGTGAAGGGGGGGGGGCCATATTCACCGGGGAGCTGTTTTTT
TRBD1	NA	TRBV18	TRBJ1-2	CASSLQDRVEGYTF	TGTGCCAGCTCACTACAGGACAGGGTAGAAGGCTACACCTTC
NA	NA	TRBV20-1	TRBJ1-4	CSARDPYSATNEKLFF	TGCAGTGCTAGAGACCCTTACAGTGCAACTAATGAAAAACTGTTTTTT
TRBD1	once	TRBV7-8	TRBJ1-5	CASSLGDRGRNQPQHF	TGTGCCAGCAGCTTAGGGGACAGGGGGCGGAATCAGCCCCAGCATTTT
NA	NA	TRBV6-5	TRBJ2-4	CASSLISGAKNIQYF	TGTGCCAGCAGTTTGATTAGCGGAGCCAAAAACATTCAGTACTTC
TRBD2	NA	TRBV11-2	TRBJ2-5	CASSSTSGGAQTQYF	TGTGCCAGCAGCTCGACTAGCGGGGGGGCGCAGACCCAGTACTTC
TRBD1	NA	TRBV19	TRBJ1-2	CASSMNRGLLYGYTF	TGTGCCAGTAGTATGAACAGGGGGCTGCTCTATGGCTACACCTTC
TRBD1	few	TRBV19	TRBJ1-2	CATIRSGQDYGYTF	TGTGCCACCATAAGATCGGGACAGGACTATGGCTACACCTTC
NA	NA	TRBV7-2	TRBJ1-5	CASSLAPTSPQGRSNQPQHF	TGTGCCAGCAGCTTAGCGCCGACAAGCCCGCAGGGGCGCTCCAATCAGCCCCAGCATTTT
TRBD1	NA	TRBV7-7	TRBJ2-7	CASSLGPGTVYEQYF	TGTGCTAGCAGCTTAGGACCCGGGACAGTCTACGAGCAGTACTTC
NA	hyperexpanded	TRBV27	TRBJ1-2	CASSLSGPGVYTF	TGTGCCAGCAGTTTAAGTGGCCCGGGAGTATACACCTTC
NA	NA	TRBV19	TRBJ1-2	CASMPSGTKRLGYTF	TGTGCCAGTATGCCCTCCGGGACAAAAAGGCTTGGCTACACCTTC
NA	NA	TRBV14	TRBJ2-5	CASSQAGQTWGTQYF	TGTGCCAGCAGCCAAGCAGGGCAGACATGGGGGACCCAGTACTTC
NA	few	TRBV15	TRBJ1-2	CATSRDRGRYSYTF	TGTGCCACCAGCAGAGATCGCGGCAGATATTCCTACACCTTC
NA	once	TRBV12-3/TRBV12-4	TRBJ1-2	CASSNPGLQTHGYTF	TGTGCCAGCAGTAATCCGGGCCTACAGACCCATGGCTACACCTTC
NA	NA	TRBV27	TRBJ2-3	CASSSYRGGTDTQYF	TGTGCCAGCAGTTCTTACAGGGGAGGGACAGATACGCAGTATTTT
TRBD2	NA	TRBV7-9	TRBJ2-2	CASSRSGTNTGELFF	TGTGCCAGCAGCCGTAGCGGGACGAACACCGGGGAGCTGTTTTTT